This TCR beta chain originates from a study of OX40 agonist ivuxolimab in advanced cancers. CDR1 and CDR2 from the germline V gene are ENHRY and SYGVKD. V was cut by 3 bases and J by 6 bases, with 6 bases left in between. The CDR3 contains 12 residues. Clones were sequenced by immunoSEQ multiplex PCR, and TCRdb holds only the in-frame ones, with some missing. This table has roughly 66,000 clones, roughly 80% appearing once. The chain links TRBV10-3 to TRBJ2-1; D not resolved. The sample here was CD4+ or CD8+ T cells sorted from blood, taken in a trial of the OX40 agonist ivuxolimab. This clonotype was obtained from an adult with an advanced solid tumor such as melanoma, head and neck, liver or kidney cancer. This CDR3 reads CAISDLSNEQFF. The CDR3 coding sequence is TGTGCCATCAGTGATCTGTCCAATGAGCAGTTCTTC.